Below are 32 T cell receptor beta chains sequenced from a single sample in a study of cytomegalovirus exposure and HLA in healthy donors (dated by TCRdb to about 2017). The library was generated by the immunoSEQ multiplex PCR assay. For the multiplex PCR, a mixture combining 60 forward primers for TCR Vbeta segments and 13 reverse primers for TCR Jbeta segments was used. TCRdb provides this immuneACCESS table in a form limited to in-frame rearrangements. Some clones are lacking; in checked studies, under half of them reflect an unresolved V gene, and why the rest are absent is not known. The sample yields about 190,000 clones; around nine tenths were counted once. The ten most abundant clones make up roughly 1.8% of the sample. The sample comprised PBMCs. The receptors shown here come from a woman under 30 in good health and CMV-seronegative.

This clone was seen just once. In DNA, the CDR3 is TGCGCCAGCAGCCAAGAACCGGGAGGAGAAAAGACCCAGTACTTC. Translated: CASSQEPGGEKTQYF. The J gene is TRBJ2-5, the V gene TRBV4-1; 7 positions agree with TRBD2. From germline, CDR1 is MGHRA and CDR2 YSYEKL. V was pared by 0 bases and J by 6 bases, with 7 bases of the junction left unmatched. The CDR3 consists of 15 residues.

J is TRBJ2-3 and V is TRBV11-2, with TRBD2 matching over 13 bases. The CDR3 extends over 18 amino acids. Trimming took 5 bases from V and 4 from J; bases not matched to a gene: 12. CDR1 is SGHAT, CDR2 FQNNGV, per germline. In nucleotides, the CDR3 is TGTGCCAGCAGCCCCAAGGGCGTACTAGCGGGAGGGCCAGATACGCAGTATTTT. Its protein is CASSPKGVLAGGPDTQYF.

This chain joins TRBV5-1 and TRBJ2-2; weak D call: TRBD1 (6 bases). Germline loops: CDR1 SGHRS, CDR2 YFSETQ. The CDR3 extends over 12 amino acids. Trimming removed 4 bases from V and 6 bases from J, with 7 bases in between. The CDR3 region has the DNA TGCGCCAGCAGCCAGGGGTCCGGGGAGCTGTTTTTT. Its translation is CASSQGSGELFF.

The chain joins TRBV30 to TRBJ2-3; 9 nucleotides agree with TRBD2. V shed 4 bases and J 0 bases; nucleotides not matched to a gene: 2. Looked up from germline, CDR1 is GTSNPN and CDR2 is SVGIG (reference sequence). The CDR3 sequence is 14 residues long. The CDR3 DNA reads TGTGCCTGGACCCTAGCGGGGAGCACAGATACGCAGTATTTT. It is translated as CAWTLAGSTDTQYF.

The CDR3 sequence: CASTLSAGGPRAEQFF. The CDR3 nucleotides are TGCGCCAGCACGTTATCAGCGGGGGGGCCTAGGGCTGAGCAGTTCTTC. The chain employs TRBV5-1 and TRBJ2-1; 10 bases match TRBD2. Germline CDR1 is SGHRS and CDR2 is YFSETQ. The CDR3 covers 16 residues. V lost 6 bases to trimming and J lost 9 bases; unmatched junction nucleotides: 15.

This clone was detected a few times. This chain connects TRBV27 to TRBJ2-2, with 9 nucleotides matching TRBD2. The CDR3 is 18 residues long. V shed 6 bases, J shed 0 bases, and the junction held 11 bases outside the gene matches. Germline CDR1 MNHEY, CDR2 SMNVEV (reference sequence). In DNA form, the CDR3 reads TGTGCCAGCAGGGGTCCGCGGGGGGGGGCCCCGAACACCGGGGAGCTGTTTTTT. Its translation: CASRGPRGGAPNTGELFF.

The V gene is TRBV10-1, the J gene TRBJ2-4; 7 bases match TRBD1. V dropped 5 bases and J dropped 5; count of bases not matched to a gene: 12. The CDR3 totals 16 residues. The germline V gene has CDR1 WNHNN and CDR2 SYGVQD (reference sequence). The CDR3, as DNA: TGCGCCAGCAGTTCGACAGGGAAGGAGGACGAAAACATTCAGTACTTC. Protein sequence: CASSSTGKEDENIQYF.

This clone has only a few counts. The genes are TRBV6-1 and TRBJ1-1; 7 positions agree with TRBD1. Germline loops: CDR1 MNHNS, CDR2 SASEGT. The junction had 6 bases not matched to a gene; V was cut back by 4 bases and J by 1 base. The CDR3 length is 15 residues. CDR3 bases: TGTGCCAGCAGTGTGTCTGGACAGGCGAACACTGAAGCTTTCTTT. The encoded protein is CASSVSGQANTEAFF.

The V call is TRBV2, the J call TRBJ1-1, with 8 bases aligning to TRBD1. The CDR3 has 15 residues. V lost 5 bases and J lost 3; bases outside the gene matches: 8. Germline V gene lookup returns CDR1 SNHLY and CDR2 FYNNEI. CDR3 sequence reads: CASSRQGISDTEAFF. For the CDR3, the DNA is TGTGCCAGCAGTCGACAGGGGATAAGCGACACTGAAGCTTTCTTT.

The J gene is TRBJ2-2, the V gene TRBV29-1; 12 bases are a match to TRBD1. CDR3 size: 14 residues. Losses at the gene ends were 7 bases for V and 5 bases for J; bases not matched to a gene: 5. Germline V gene sequence: CDR1 SQVTM, CDR2 ANQGSEA. The CDR3 nucleotides read TGCAGCGGAGGGACAGGGGGCGGGACCGGGGAGCTGTTTTTT. Residues: CSGGTGGGTGELFF.

This clone has just one count. This sequence joins TRBV27 and TRBJ1-2; tentatively, D is TRBD1 (6 bases). The CDR3 consists of 13 residues. Trimming took off 6 bases at V and 4 bases at J, with 12 bases between the two ends. The germline V gene has CDR1 MNHEY and CDR2 SMNVEV (reference sequence). CDR3 sequence: CASRLQGSYGYTF. The CDR3 DNA reads TGTGCCAGCAGGTTACAGGGCAGCTATGGCTACACCTTC.

The rearrangement joins TRBV19 to TRBJ1-1; 7 bases line up with TRBD1. V lost 6 bases and J lost 4; bases outside the gene matches: 11. CDR3 length: 15 residues. Germline V gives CDR1 LNHDA, CDR2 SQIVND (reference sequence). CDR3 loop: CASRRTGRGSTEAFF. In DNA, the CDR3 is TGTGCCAGTAGAAGGACAGGCCGTGGAAGCACTGAAGCTTTCTTT.

V and J are TRBV27 and TRBJ2-1; 8 bases line up with TRBD2. This CDR3 has 16 residues. Germline CDR1 and CDR2: MNHEY and SMNVEV (reference sequence). The ends lost 5 bases at V and 0 bases at J; junction bases unmatched: 6. CDR3 bases: TGTGCCAGCAGTCCCGCGGGGGGTAGCTCCTACAATGAGCAGTTCTTC. The encoded protein is CASSPAGGSSYNEQFF.

This sequence joins TRBV5-1 and TRBJ1-1; no firm D call. The V end was cut by 0 bases, the J end by 3 bases, with 6 bases between. Germline V gives CDR1 SGHRS, CDR2 YFSETQ. This CDR3 is 13 amino acids long. CDR3 sequence (DNA): TGCGCCAGCAGCTTGGTTTCAGACACTGAAGCTTTCTTT. This sequence encodes CASSLVSDTEAFF.

The V and J genes are TRBV5-1 and TRBJ2-1, with 8 positions matching TRBD1. Germline lookup yields CDR1 SGHRS and CDR2 YFSETQ. With V trimmed by 0 bases and J by 6 bases, 2 bases remained unmatched. The CDR3 loop spans 14 amino acids. CDR3 protein: CASSLGQGFNEQFF. The CDR3 coding sequence is TGCGCCAGCAGCTTGGGACAGGGGTTCAATGAGCAGTTCTTC.

The CDR3 here is CASSLVSGDNQPQHF. As DNA, the CDR3 is TGTGCCAGCAGCTTAGTATCAGGGGACAATCAGCCCCAGCATTTT. V is TRBV7-6 and J is TRBJ1-5; D might be TRBD1 (6 bases). V was trimmed by 1 base and J by 3 bases, leaving 10 bases between them. Germline-derived CDR1 and CDR2 are SGHVS and FNYEAQ. The CDR3 has 15 residues.

The V gene is TRBV5-4, the J gene TRBJ2-7; TRBD2 agrees at 15 bases. CDR1 and CDR2 from the germline V gene are SGHNT and YYREEE (reference sequence). The CDR3 contains 15 residues. V was pared by 4 bases and J by 4 bases, with 3 bases of the junction left unmatched. DNA for the CDR3: TGTGCCAGCAGCCACGGGACTAGCGGGAGGTACGAGCAGTACTTC. Protein product: CASSHGTSGRYEQYF.

The rearrangement links TRBV30 to TRBJ2-5; 7 nucleotides match TRBD1. Germline V CDR1 and CDR2: GTSNPN, SVGIG (reference sequence). The V and J ends lost 2 bases and 2 bases, in that order; junction bases with no gene match: 5. This CDR3 contains 14 residues. In DNA, the CDR3 is TGTGCCTGGAGTAAGACAGGGTTACAAGAGACCCAGTACTTC. Translated: CAWSKTGLQETQYF.

The chain has TRBV5-4 and TRBJ2-7, with D possibly being TRBD1 (5 bases). The CDR3 loop spans 13 amino acids. Germline V gene lookup returns CDR1 SGHNT and CDR2 YYREEE (reference sequence). Trimming took off 0 bases at V and 2 bases at J, with 6 bases between the two ends. CDR3 in amino acids: CASSLAGTYEQYF. CDR3 sequence (DNA): TGTGCCAGCAGCTTGGCAGGGACCTACGAGCAGTACTTC.

The V gene is TRBV7-2, the J gene TRBJ2-5, with TRBD2 identical over 8 bases. Trimming removed 2 bases from V and 2 bases from J; junction bases left unmatched: 7. There are 16 residues in the CDR3. CDR1 is SGHTA, CDR2 FQGNSA, per germline. As DNA, the CDR3 is TGTGCCAGCAGCTTATCTCCGGGACTAGGGCAAGAGACCCAGTACTTC. The encoded protein is CASSLSPGLGQETQYF. Drawing the rest from reference TRBV7-2 and TRBJ2-5, the complete variable domain is GAGVSQSPSNKVTEKGKDVELRCDPISGHTALYWYRQSLGQGLEFLIYFQGNSAPDKSGLPSDRFSAERTGGSVSTLTIQRTQQEDSAVYLCASSLSPGLGQETQYFGPGTRLLVL.

Comment on this clone: At one of its ends the junction is not consistent with the germline gene, which may arise from a read error. This chain's CDR3 is CASSLAPRAGDEKLFF. CDR3 nucleotides: TGCGCCAGCAGTTTGGCCCCCAGGGCAGGGGATGAAAAACTGTTTTTT. The V call is TRBV5-1, the J call TRBJ1-4; possibly TRBD1 for D (6 bases). The CDR3 sequence is 16 residues long. The germline CDR1 and CDR2 sequences are SGHRS and YFSETQ.

In this sample, this clone turned up a few times. V gene TRBV18 combines with J gene TRBJ1-4; D call uncertain. Germline lookup yields CDR1 KGHSH and CDR2 LQKENI. V dropped 1 base and J dropped 5 bases, with 8 bases sitting between them. The CDR3 runs 14 residues. CDR3: CASSPRTENEKLFF. CDR3 coding DNA: TGTGCCAGCTCACCACGTACCGAGAATGAAAAACTGTTTTTT. The whole variable domain, filled in from reference TRBV18 and TRBJ1-4, reads NAGVMQNPRHLVRRRGQEARLRCSPMKGHSHVYWYRQLPEEGLKFMVYLQKENIIDESGMPKERFSAEFPKEGPSILRIQQVVRGDSAAYFCASSPRTENEKLFFGSGTQLSVL.

This clone is a singleton in its sample. The CDR3 region has the DNA TGTGCCAGCAGCTTAGCGGACAGGGTGACAGATACGCAGTATTTT. Its translation: CASSLADRVTDTQYF. This rearrangement joins TRBV7-2 to TRBJ2-3; TRBD1 agrees at 8 bases. Germline CDR1 is SGHTA and CDR2 is FQGNSA. Losses at the gene ends were 0 bases for V and 3 bases for J; bases not matched to a gene: 2. The CDR3 contains 15 residues.

The CDR3 here is CASSLDQWQGATYNEQFF. The CDR3 DNA follows: TGTGCCAGCAGCTTAGATCAATGGCAGGGGGCCACCTACAATGAGCAGTTCTTC. The chain recombines TRBV11-2 with TRBJ2-1, with 8 bases that match TRBD1. Germline V gene data show CDR1 as SGHAT and CDR2 as FQNNGV. The CDR3 loop spans 18 amino acids. The V gene end was trimmed by 0 bases and the J gene end by 2 bases; junction bases not matched to a gene: 9.

The chain carries TRBV9 and TRBJ1-5; possible D gene TRBD1, 5 bases. The CDR3 is made up of 14 amino acids. Germline V gene sequence: CDR1 SGDLS, CDR2 YYNGEE. V dropped 0 bases and J dropped 4 bases, with 8 bases sitting between them. The CDR3 DNA reads TGTGCCAGCAGCGTAGAACCAGGGAATCAGCCCCAGCATTTT. Its protein product is CASSVEPGNQPQHF.

The chain couples TRBV2 to TRBJ2-5; possibly TRBD2 for D (6 bases). Germline assignment: CDR1 SNHLY and CDR2 FYNNEI. V was cut by 1 base and J by 4 bases, with 7 bases left in between. The CDR3 loop spans 13 amino acids. The CDR3 DNA is TGTGCCAGCAGTGAAGTGGGGGGAGAGACCCAGTACTTC. It translates to CASSEVGGETQYF.

The rearrangement joins TRBV28 to TRBJ2-7, with 11 bases identical to TRBD2. The CDR3 length is 14 residues. Germline V gene sequence: CDR1 MDHEN, CDR2 SYDVKM. Trimming cost V 8 bases and J 5 bases; bases outside gene matches: 8. The CDR3 is CASGVAGGFHEQYF. CDR3 nucleotide sequence: TGTGCCAGCGGGGTAGCGGGGGGGTTCCACGAGCAGTACTTC.

This chain joins TRBV28 and TRBJ1-4; D is undetermined. V lost 3 bases and J lost 2, with 7 bases in between. CDR3 length: 14 amino acids. Germline CDR1 and CDR2: MDHEN and SYDVKM. The CDR3 region is CASSFGGTNEKLFF. CDR3 nucleotides: TGTGCCAGCAGTTTTGGAGGTACTAATGAAAAACTGTTTTTT.

CDR3 DNA sequence: TGTGCCTGGAGTGGAGACTTCTCTGGAAACACCATATATTTT. It is translated as CAWSGDFSGNTIYF. The chain combines TRBV30 with TRBJ1-3; D gene uncertain. This CDR3 is 14 amino acids long. CDR1 and CDR2 from the germline V gene are GTSNPN and SVGIG (reference sequence). The V gene lost 1 base and the J gene lost 0 bases, with 7 bases spanning the gap.

This clone occurred a few times. The chain has TRBV4-1 and TRBJ2-5, with TRBD2 matching 7 bases. The ends lost 0 bases at V and 2 bases at J; junction bases unmatched: 3. The CDR3 totals 15 residues. Germline-derived CDR1 and CDR2 are MGHRA and YSYEKL. CDR3 residues: CASSQEGGVQETQYF. The CDR3, as DNA: TGCGCCAGCAGCCAAGAGGGAGGGGTACAAGAGACCCAGTACTTC.

CDR3 residues: CASSHRDRANAGETQYF. As DNA, the CDR3 is TGTGCCAGCAGCCACCGGGACAGGGCTAATGCCGGCGAGACCCAGTACTTC. The rearrangement joins TRBV5-8 to TRBJ2-5; TRBD1 matches at 9 bases. Losses at the gene ends were 4 bases for V and 5 bases for J; bases not matched to a gene: 15. This CDR3 has 17 amino acids. CDR1 is SGHTS, CDR2 YDEGEE, per germline.

This clone was recorded only once. The rearrangement joins TRBV7-9 to TRBJ2-1; 7 bases are a match to TRBD1. V lost 5 bases and J lost 5; bases outside the gene matches: 9. The length of the CDR3 is 15 residues. Germline CDR1 and CDR2: SEHNR and FQNEAQ (reference sequence). The CDR3 DNA reads TGTGCCAGCAGCGTCCGACAGGGTATCAACAATGAGCAGTTCTTC. Translating gives CASSVRQGINNEQFF. The full variable domain, completed using reference TRBV7-9 and TRBJ2-1, is DTGVSQNPRHKITKRGQNVTFRCDPISEHNRLYWYRQTLGQGPEFLTYFQNEAQLEKSRLLSDRFSAERPKGSFSTLEIQRTEQGDSAMYLCASSVRQGINNEQFFGPGTRLTVL.